Each of the 25 T cell receptor beta chains below was sequenced from the same sample in a study of T cell repertoires in cytomegalovirus infection. In TCRdb, the reads were re-called with MiXCR into one record per CDR3 protein. The repertoire holds under 250,000 distinct CDR3 sequences, with 12% as singletons. Source material: PBMCs. Receptors originate from a human donor in good health (CMV status not recorded). Some clones in this sample may be carry-over from other donors' samples.

This clonotype has at least ten counts. This chain joins TRBV6-5 and TRBJ2-3; D gene ambiguous. The V gene's germline CDR1 is MNHEY and CDR2 SVGAGI. This CDR3 is 11 amino acids long. Trimming shortened V by 2 bases and J by 6 bases, and 3 bases separated the two germline ends. The DNA of the CDR3 is TGTGCCAGCAGTTACGGGGATACGCAGTATTTT. Amino acid sequence: CASSYGDTQYF.

This clonotype was detected only once. The chain couples TRBV20-1 to TRBJ2-7, with TRBD2 as a possible D gene (5 bases). The germline V and J ends were trimmed by 5 bases and 3 bases, with 14 bases remaining between them. The CDR3 runs 13 residues. CDR1 is DFQATT and CDR2 is SNEGSKA in the germline V gene (reference sequence). In DNA form, the CDR3 reads TGCAGTGCTCGCTCCGGGGTGGGCTACGAGCAGTACTTC. This codes for CSARSGVGYEQYF.

This clonotype was recorded a few times. The chain combines TRBV20-1 with TRBJ2-3; 11 bases are a match to TRBD2. The V gene end was trimmed by 5 bases and the J gene end by 2 bases; junction bases not matched to a gene: 6. This CDR3 contains 15 residues. Germline-derived CDR1 and CDR2 are DFQATT and SNEGSKA (reference sequence). CDR3: CSAGIAGGITDTQYF. For the CDR3, the DNA is TGCAGTGCTGGTATAGCGGGGGGGATCACAGATACGCAGTATTTT.

A single count supports this clonotype. This may be a read error: a much more frequent sequence differs by one nucleotide. Written as DNA, the CDR3 is TGTGCCAGCAGCCAAGTCGGGACGGAGAATACACCCCTCCACTTT. Protein product: CASSQVGTENTPLHF. The chain uses TRBV14 and TRBJ1-6, with a possible D match to TRBD1 (5 bases). V lost 1 base to trimming and J lost 11 bases, with 15 bases between them. This CDR3 comprises 15 residues. The germline CDR1 and CDR2 sequences are SGHDN and FVKESK.

The chain carries TRBV19 and TRBJ2-1, with 9 bases fitting TRBD1. Losses at the gene ends were 5 bases for V and 8 bases for J; bases not matched to a gene: 10. The germline V gene has CDR1 LNHDA and CDR2 SQIVND (reference sequence). The CDR3 sequence is 15 residues long. The CDR3 loop is CASSPGTGTLHEQFF. The CDR3 bases are TGTGCCAGTAGTCCGGGGACAGGGACCCTCCATGAGCAGTTCTTC.

V and J are TRBV2 and TRBJ1-1, with D tentatively TRBD1 (6 bases). Trimming removed 6 bases from V and 4 bases from J, with 9 bases in between. The length of the CDR3 is 12 residues. Germline lookup yields CDR1 SNHLY and CDR2 FYNNEI. CDR3 DNA: TGTGCCAGCAGAAAGGACAGCACTGAAGCTTTCTTT. Protein: CASRKDSTEAFF.

This clonotype was seen many times. The chain uses TRBV7-8 and TRBJ2-1, with 10 bases matching TRBD2. CDR1 and CDR2 from the germline V gene are SGHVS and FQNEAQ. CDR3 length: 16 residues. Germline trimming cut 5 bases from V and 7 bases from J; bases unmatched to any gene: 11. This CDR3 reads CASSQQAGGPLNEQFF. The CDR3, as DNA: TGTGCCAGCAGCCAACAAGCGGGGGGGCCTCTGAATGAGCAGTTCTTC.

This clonotype was seen only a few times. J is TRBJ1-2 and V is TRBV12-3 or TRBV12-4; no firm D call. Trimming left V 2 bases short and J 5 bases short, with 9 bases between. The CDR3 spans 13 residues. Here the CDR3 reads CASSLNAGYGYTF. The CDR3 bases are TGTGCCAGCAGTTTAAATGCGGGGTATGGCTACACCTTC.

Notes on this clonotype: This may arise from a read error, as a much more abundant clone is one base away. The chain carries TRBV7-2 and TRBJ2-4; unclear D gene. Per germline, CDR1 SGHTA and CDR2 FQGNSA. The length of the CDR3 is 15 residues. The DNA of the CDR3 is TGTGCCAGCAGCTTAGACAGAGTAGCCAAAAACATTCAGAACTTC. Translating it yields CASSLDRVAKNIQNF.

This clonotype was counted many times. V gene TRBV7-8 combines with J gene TRBJ1-5; the match to TRBD1 covers 7 bases. V shed 5 bases, J shed 1 base, and the junction held 5 bases outside the gene matches. Germline CDR1 SGHVS, CDR2 FQNEAQ. This CDR3 has 15 amino acids. In DNA form, the CDR3 reads TGTGCCAGCAGCGGGGGGGACAGCAGCAATCAGCCCCAGCATTTT. This translates into CASSGGDSSNQPQHF.

In regard to this clonotype: Given a much more abundant clone one base away, this may be a read error. This sequence joins TRBV20-1 and TRBJ2-7, with a weak D call TRBD2 (7 bases). Germline CDR1 reads DFQATT; CDR2 reads SNEGSKA (reference sequence). CDR3 length: 14 amino acids. The CDR3 region is CNAPGAGDSYEQYF. CDR3 DNA sequence: TGCAATGCTCCGGGGGCGGGGGACTCCTACGAGCAGTACTTC.

This clonotype was detected only a few times. The chain uses TRBV4-3 and TRBJ2-3; maybe TRBD2 (5 bases). The V gene lost 0 bases and the J gene lost 1 base, with 11 bases spanning the gap. The CDR3 extends over 16 amino acids. In germline, CDR1 is LGHNA, CDR2 YSLEER. CDR3 sequence: CASSQDLDSGTDTQYF. Written as DNA, the CDR3 is TGCGCCAGCAGCCAAGATCTAGATAGCGGCACAGATACGCAGTATTTT.

As to this clonotype: This may arise from a read error, as a much more abundant clone is one base away. This chain joins TRBV28 and TRBJ1-2; the D gene is possibly TRBD1 (6 bases). Germline assignment: CDR1 MDHEN and CDR2 SYDVKM. There are 14 residues in the CDR3. Deletions cut 5 bases from V and 8 bases from J, with 18 bases between. The CDR3 protein is CASSPSGRGSGYTF. The CDR3 nucleotides read TGTGCCAGCAGTCCAAGTGGCAGGGGTTCGGGCTACACCTTC.

The chain links TRBV19 to TRBJ2-1; TRBD1 agrees at 8 bases. The CDR3 has 15 residues. Germline CDR1 LNHDA, CDR2 SQIVND (reference sequence). V was pared by 3 bases and J by 7 bases, with 8 bases of the junction left unmatched. DNA of the CDR3: TGTGCCAGTAGTATGGGACAGGCTCCGGGGAATGAGCAGTTCTTC. This codes for CASSMGQAPGNEQFF.

As concerns this clonotype: This clone may be a read error of a much larger clone one base away. This rearrangement joins TRBV19 to TRBJ1-2, with a weak D call TRBD1 (6 bases). The CDR3 sequence is 13 residues long. Germline CDR1 and CDR2: LNHDA and SQIVND (reference sequence). V shed 7 bases and J shed 8 bases, with 17 bases lying between them. The CDR3 here is CASKTDGQGGYTF. Written as DNA, the CDR3 is TGTGCCAGTAAGACAGACGGCCAGGGGGGCTACACCTTC. Using reference TRBV19 and TRBJ1-2 for the parts outside the CDR3, the full variable domain is DGGITQSPKYLFRKEGQNVTLSCEQNLNHDAMYWYRQDPGQGLRLIYYSQIVNDFQKGDIAEGYSVSREKKESFPLTVTSAQKNPTAFYLCASKTDGQGGYTFGSGTRLTVV.

The rearrangement uses TRBV6-2 or TRBV6-3 and TRBJ2-7; D is possibly TRBD1 or TRBD2 (5 bases each). The CDR3 length is 15 residues. Trimming shortened V by 5 bases and J by 2 bases, and 16 bases separated the two germline ends. From germline, CDR1 is MNHEY and CDR2 SVGEGT. The CDR3 sequence is CASSLPGQLTYEQYF. In DNA form, the CDR3 reads TGTGCCAGCAGTCTCCCGGGGCAGCTTACCTACGAGCAGTACTTC.

The chain couples TRBV19 to TRBJ2-7, with 9 bases fitting TRBD2. J lost 5 bases, V lost 0 bases, and 8 bases had no gene match. Germline CDR1 is LNHDA and CDR2 is SQIVND (reference sequence). The CDR3 has 16 residues. The CDR3 DNA reads as TGTGCCAGTAGTATAGAAGGCGGGAGGGCCGTCAACGAGCAGTACTTC. It specifies CASSIEGGRAVNEQYF.

The rearrangement uses TRBV29-1 and TRBJ2-7; possibly TRBD1 or TRBD2 for D (5 bases each). The CDR3 loop spans 13 amino acids. V lost 6 bases and J lost 3, with 15 bases in between. In germline, CDR1 is SQVTM, CDR2 ANQGSEA. CDR3 sequence reads: CSVIFRDDYEQYF. CDR3 bases: TGCAGCGTCATTTTTAGGGACGACTACGAGCAGTACTTC.

The table lists this clonotype with a few counts. The V call is TRBV28, the J call TRBJ2-3, with 8 bases fitting TRBD1. This CDR3 comprises 15 residues. V was pared by 4 bases and J by 7 bases, with 10 bases of the junction left unmatched. CDR1 and CDR2 from the germline V gene are MDHEN and SYDVKM. The CDR3 DNA reads as TGTGCCAGCAGTTACTCAGGGGGCGCGATTTATACGCAGTATTTT. Its protein product is CASSYSGGAIYTQYF.

Ten or more counts support this clonotype. V and J are TRBV28 and TRBJ2-2; D uncertain. Per germline, CDR1 MDHEN and CDR2 SYDVKM. The CDR3 length is 13 residues. The V and J ends lost 2 bases and 6 bases respectively, with 7 bases between them. The CDR3 region is CASSLIAPGELFF. CDR3 in DNA: TGTGCCAGCAGTTTAATAGCCCCCGGGGAGCTGTTTTTT.

This clonotype has ten or more counts. The chain couples TRBV7-9 to TRBJ2-1, with 7 bases fitting TRBD1. Germline assignment: CDR1 SEHNR and CDR2 FQNEAQ (reference sequence). The CDR3 covers 15 residues. The V gene end was trimmed by 5 bases and the J gene end by 0 bases; junction bases not matched to a gene: 4. CDR3 coding DNA: TGTGCCAGCAGCCCAGGGGGAAGCTCCTACAATGAGCAGTTCTTC. Protein sequence: CASSPGGSSYNEQFF.

This clonotype was picked up many times. The J gene is TRBJ1-3, the V gene TRBV7-8, with a possible D match to TRBD1 (5 bases). The V end lost 4 bases, the J end lost 0 bases, and 10 bases lay between the germline ends. This CDR3 is 15 amino acids long. Per the germline V gene, CDR1 is SGHVS and CDR2 is FQNEAQ. The CDR3 region is CASSSQVPSGNTIYF. CDR3 DNA: TGTGCCAGCAGCTCACAGGTCCCCTCTGGAAACACCATATATTTT.

The sample holds many counts of this clonotype. The CDR3 here is CASSSPPGLAGYNEQFF. DNA of the CDR3: TGTGCCAGCAGCTCCCCGCCCGGACTAGCGGGGTACAATGAGCAGTTCTTC. This chain uses TRBV7-2 with TRBJ2-1, with 12 positions matching TRBD2. Germline V gives CDR1 SGHTA, CDR2 FQGNSA. This CDR3 comprises 17 residues. Trimming at V came to 4 bases and at J to 4 bases, leaving 8 bases not matched to a gene. The whole variable domain, remainder taken from reference TRBV7-2 and TRBJ2-1, is GAGVSQSPSNKVTEKGKDVELRCDPISGHTALYWYRQSLGQGLEFLIYFQGNSAPDKSGLPSDRFSAERTGGSVSTLTIQRTQQEDSAVYLCASSSPPGLAGYNEQFFGPGTRLTVL.

In this sample, this clonotype turned up a few times. The chain uses TRBV5-5 and TRBJ2-1, with a tentative D call TRBD2 (6 bases). From germline, CDR1 is SGHKS and CDR2 YYEKEE (reference sequence). Trimming took off 4 bases at V and 6 bases at J, with 11 bases between the two ends. This CDR3 comprises 13 residues. In DNA form, the CDR3 reads TGTGCCAGCAGCCCGGGACTGGGCAATGAGCAGTTCTTC. Its translation is CASSPGLGNEQFF.

This clonotype was seen a handful of times. The rearrangement joins TRBV6-2 or TRBV6-3 to TRBJ2-1; D is possibly TRBD2 (5 bases). Per germline, CDR1 MNHEY and CDR2 SVGEGT. V was cut by 2 bases and J by 7 bases, with 33 bases left in between. CDR3 length: 21 amino acids. The CDR3 nucleotides read TGTGCCAGCAGTTACCGACTGGAGCGGACTCGGCTAGCCTCAGGCGTGAATGAGCAGTTCTTC. Its translation is CASSYRLERTRLASGVNEQFF.